Each of the 12 T cell receptor beta chains below was sequenced from the same sample in a study of blood T cells in healthy people across ages. The use of a sample-barcoded 5' primer and a J-beta primer mix characterized a second PCR of roughly 6 to 11 cycles. TCRdb re-called the 5' RACE reads through MiXCR, storing one row per CDR3 protein. The repertoire holds about 500,000 distinct CDR3 sequences, with 24% as singletons. These same data were also listed under a study on T cells of mothers and their children.

The sequenced sample consisted of blood. These receptors originate from a boy aged 10-17 years in good health.

V and J are TRBV19 and TRBJ2-4; D may be TRBD2 (6 bases). The CDR3 totals 15 residues. CDR1 and CDR2 from the germline V gene are LNHDA and SQIVND (reference sequence). V was shortened by 10 bases and J by 1 base, with 17 bases between the two germline ends. In nucleotides, the CDR3 is TGTGCCAATACCGACGGGGGATCTGCCAAAAACATTCAGTACTTC. Residues: CANTDGGSAKNIQYF.

V usage is TRBV7-9 and J usage is TRBJ1-1, with 8 bases aligning to TRBD1. V shed 5 bases, J shed 5 bases, and the junction held 10 bases outside the gene matches. The CDR3 is 15 residues long. From germline, CDR1 is SEHNR and CDR2 FQNEAQ (reference sequence). The CDR3 is CASSHATGVRTEAFF. The CDR3, as DNA: TGTGCCAGCAGCCATGCGACAGGGGTTCGGACTGAAGCTTTCTTT.

This sequence joins TRBV7-2 and TRBJ1-5, with D maybe TRBD1 (5 bases). Trimming removed 5 bases at V and 4 bases at J, with 15 bases between. This CDR3 is built from 15 residues. Per germline, CDR1 SGHTA and CDR2 FQGNSA. The CDR3 nucleotides read TGTGCCAGCAGCCTCCAGGGCGGGGCTAATCAGCCCCAGCATTTT. As protein: CASSLQGGANQPQHF.

This chain uses TRBV10-2 with TRBJ2-7; possible D gene TRBD2, 5 bases. CDR3 length: 13 amino acids. V lost 6 bases, J lost 0 bases, and 9 bases lay in between. Germline V gives CDR1 WSHSY, CDR2 SAAADI. CDR3 residues: CASRGRDSYEQYF. The DNA of the CDR3 is TGCGCCAGCAGGGGTCGGGACTCCTACGAGCAGTACTTC.

The chain couples TRBV24-1 to TRBJ2-6; unclear D gene. V was pared by 6 bases and J by 5 bases, with 7 bases between. The germline gives CDR1 KGHDR, CDR2 SFDVKD. The CDR3 consists of 13 residues. This CDR3 reads CATSTSRANVLTF. The CDR3 DNA follows: TGTGCCACCAGTACATCGCGGGCCAACGTCCTGACTTTC.

The chain recombines TRBV28 with TRBJ2-5; 7 positions match TRBD1. The V and J ends lost 2 bases and 4 bases, in that order; junction bases with no gene match: 13. Germline V gene data show CDR1 as MDHEN and CDR2 as SYDVKM. The CDR3 has 17 residues. In nucleotides, the CDR3 is TGTGCCAGCAGTTTACGACGGGGACAGCCACTCCTAGAGACCCAGTACTTC. Its protein is CASSLRRGQPLLETQYF.

The V call is TRBV27, the J call TRBJ2-7; TRBD2 is a possible D gene (6 bases). Looked up from germline, CDR1 is MNHEY and CDR2 is SMNVEV (reference sequence). Trimming shortened V by 2 bases and J by 6 bases, and 8 bases separated the two germline ends. CDR3 length: 12 residues. The CDR3 reads CASSLLEGEQYF. As DNA, the CDR3 is TGTGCCAGCAGTTTACTGGAGGGCGAGCAGTACTTC.

Notes on this clonotype: A read error may produce the germline difference seen at one junction end. The V gene is TRBV27, the J gene TRBJ2-6, with 11 bases aligning to TRBD2. The CDR3 runs 18 residues. Germline V CDR1 and CDR2: MNHEY, SMNVEV (reference sequence). CDR3 sequence (DNA): TGTGCCAGTCACCTTCTCGGACTAGCGGGTCCTGGGGCCAACGACCTGACTTTC. This sequence encodes CASHLLGLAGPGANDLTF.

This clonotype turned up a few times. The chain combines TRBV4-3 with TRBJ1-3, with a possible D match to TRBD1 (6 bases). From germline, CDR1 is LGHNA and CDR2 YSLEER. The CDR3 has 17 amino acids. The ends were cut back, 0 bases at V and 4 bases at J, with 16 bases in the middle. CDR3 amino acids: CASSQDSAGAGGNTIYF. The DNA of the CDR3 is TGCGCCAGCAGCCAAGATTCGGCAGGGGCGGGAGGAAACACCATATATTTT.

The chain employs TRBV4-3 and TRBJ2-3; D is possibly TRBD2 (5 bases). V was cut by 1 base and J by 0 bases, with 14 bases left in between. The CDR3 runs 17 residues. CDR1 is LGHNA and CDR2 is YSLEER in the germline V gene. The CDR3 DNA follows: TGCGCCAGCAGCCAAGGAAGAGTAGCGACTAGCACAGATACGCAGTATTTT. This gives the protein CASSQGRVATSTDTQYF.

This clonotype was picked up many times. The rearrangement uses TRBV6-2 or TRBV6-3 and TRBJ2-1; 7 bases map to TRBD2. CDR3 size: 13 residues. The germline CDR1 and CDR2 sequences are MNHEY and SVGEGT. The J segment lost 4 bases and the V segment lost 5 bases, leaving 2 bases of the junction unmatched. The CDR3 DNA is TGTGCCAGCAGTAGCGGGGAGTACAATGAGCAGTTCTTC. Protein sequence: CASSSGEYNEQFF.

In its sample, this clonotype was seen a few times. This rearrangement joins TRBV20-1 to TRBJ2-2; 10 bases line up with TRBD1. Trimming at V came to 6 bases and at J to 0 bases, leaving 7 bases not matched to a gene. The CDR3 runs to 16 residues. Germline V CDR1 and CDR2: DFQATT, SNEGSKA (reference sequence). This CDR3 reads CSAPGQGGTNTGELFF. In DNA, the CDR3 is TGCAGTGCACCAGGACAGGGGGGCACGAACACCGGGGAGCTGTTTTTT.